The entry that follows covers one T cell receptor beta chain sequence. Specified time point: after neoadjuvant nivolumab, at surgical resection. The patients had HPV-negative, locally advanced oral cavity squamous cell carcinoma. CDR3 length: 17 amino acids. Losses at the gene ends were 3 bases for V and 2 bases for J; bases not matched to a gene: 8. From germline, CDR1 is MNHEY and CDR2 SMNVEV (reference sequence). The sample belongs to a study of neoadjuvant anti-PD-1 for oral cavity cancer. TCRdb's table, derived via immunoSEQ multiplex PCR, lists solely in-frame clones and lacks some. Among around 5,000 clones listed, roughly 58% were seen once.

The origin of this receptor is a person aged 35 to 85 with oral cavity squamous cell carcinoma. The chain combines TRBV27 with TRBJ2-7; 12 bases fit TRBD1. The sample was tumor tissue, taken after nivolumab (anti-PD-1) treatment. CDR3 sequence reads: CASSFYPGQGATYEQYF. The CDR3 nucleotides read TGTGCCAGCAGTTTTTACCCGGGACAGGGGGCAACCTACGAGCAGTACTTC.